This T cell receptor beta chain was recorded in a study of CD8 T cells in Susac syndrome. Findings of the study overall: Repertoires of Susac syndrome CD4+ T cells lacked clonal expansion.

CDR3 size: 14 residues. Trimming took 6 bases from V and 9 from J; bases not matched to a gene: 9. CDR1 is MNHEY and CDR2 is SVGEGT in the germline V gene. Concerning this clonotype: Its antigen is currently unknown.

cDNA came from approximately 0.5 to 1 ug RNA primed by random hexamers. TCRdb fed the immunoSEQ multiplex PCR reads into MiXCR, producing one record per CDR3 protein. This table has 210,000 or so distinct CDR3 sequences, about 95% appearing once. The rearrangement links TRBV6-2 or TRBV6-3 to TRBJ2-1, with 9 bases matching TRBD1. This TCR was recovered from a human donor with Susac syndrome. The material sequenced was CD4+ T cells from PBMCs. The CDR3: CASRLTTGGIEQFF. The CDR3 DNA follows: TGTGCCAGCAGATTGACCACAGGGGGCATTGAGCAGTTCTTC.